Following are 17 T cell receptor beta chains from one sample sequenced in a study of blood T cell repertoires in COVID-19. Data came from immunoSEQ multiplex PCR; TCRdb stores just in-frame clones and leaves some out. The repertoire holds 30,000 to 40,000 clones, with roughly 90% as singletons. Sequenced input: peripheral blood. The receptors here all came from a man in his 70s with active COVID-19.

This chain connects TRBV13 to TRBJ1-2, with D unclear. In germline, CDR1 is PRHDT, CDR2 FYEKMQ (reference sequence). The CDR3 totals 12 residues. V was pared by 5 bases and J by 4 bases, with 8 bases between. CDR3 sequence reads: CASSIRLYGYTF. The CDR3 coding sequence is TGTGCCAGCAGCATCCGTCTCTATGGCTACACCTTC.

The rearrangement links TRBV18 to TRBJ2-1, with TRBD1 matching 8 bases. The length of the CDR3 is 14 residues. Germline CDR1 and CDR2: KGHSH and LQKENI. Unmatched junction bases numbered 4, after V lost 5 bases and J lost 4 bases. CDR3 protein: CASSWDRKYNEQFF. The CDR3 DNA follows: TGTGCCAGCTCATGGGACAGGAAGTACAATGAGCAGTTCTTC.

This rearrangement joins TRBV27 to TRBJ2-7; TRBD2 agrees at 14 bases. CDR1 is MNHEY and CDR2 is SMNVEV in the germline V gene (reference sequence). CDR3 length: 16 amino acids. Trimming removed 5 bases from V and 2 bases from J; junction bases left unmatched: 5. The DNA of the CDR3 is TGTGCCAGCAGTCCGGGACTAGCGGGGGCGGCCTACGAGCAGTACTTC. It yields the protein CASSPGLAGAAYEQYF.

This clone is a singleton in its sample. The chain employs TRBV6-6 and TRBJ1-1; D possibly corresponds to TRBD1 (6 bases). This CDR3 has 14 residues. The germline gives CDR1 MNHNY, CDR2 SVGAGI (reference sequence). Trimming left V 5 bases short and J 1 base short, with 11 bases between. CDR3 nucleotide sequence: TGTGCCAGCAGTGCCCGGGACACGAACACTGAAGCTTTCTTT. It yields the protein CASSARDTNTEAFF.

This clone is a singleton in its sample. The rearrangement joins TRBV6-2 or TRBV6-3 to TRBJ2-5; 10 bases line up with TRBD2. Germline V CDR1 and CDR2: MNHEY, SVGEGT. The length of the CDR3 is 15 residues. V lost 2 bases to trimming and J lost 3 bases; unmatched junction nucleotides: 3. CDR3 sequence: CASSYVGLAKETQYF. The DNA for the CDR3 is TGTGCCAGCAGTTACGTGGGACTAGCGAAAGAGACCCAGTACTTC.

This chain connects TRBV7-2 to TRBJ1-1; TRBD1 is a possible D gene (5 bases). Germline lookup yields CDR1 SGHTA and CDR2 FQGNSA. The CDR3 is 14 amino acids. Between the trimmed V and J ends, which lost 5 bases and 3 bases, there was a span of 13 bases. CDR3 region: CASSQRQRYTEAFF. CDR3 bases: TGTGCCAGCAGCCAAAGACAGAGGTACACTGAAGCTTTCTTT. Variable domain in full (rest from reference TRBV7-2 and TRBJ1-1): GAGVSQSPSNKVTEKGKDVELRCDPISGHTALYWYRQSLGQGLEFLIYFQGNSAPDKSGLPSDRFSAERTGGSVSTLTIQRTQQEDSAVYLCASSQRQRYTEAFFGQGTRLTVV.

This chain links TRBV5-4 with TRBJ2-1; D is ambiguous. In germline, CDR1 is SGHNT, CDR2 YYREEE (reference sequence). V lost 4 bases, J lost 6 bases, and 8 bases lay in between. This CDR3 spans 12 amino acids. CDR3 residues: CASSLTLNEQFF. The DNA of the CDR3 is TGTGCCAGCAGCCTCACTCTCAATGAGCAGTTCTTC.

The CDR3: CASSPPDRGKNIQYF. CDR3 sequence (DNA): TGCGCCAGCAGTCCCCCGGACAGGGGGAAAAACATTCAGTACTTC. This chain uses TRBV23-1 with TRBJ2-4; 10 bases agree with TRBD1. TRBV23-1 is recorded as an ORF, its role being uncertain. V was clipped by 4 bases and J by 4 bases; unmatched bases: 4. The CDR3 runs 15 residues.

In DNA form, the CDR3 reads TGTGCCAGCAGGGCCGACAGGGTCCATGGCTACACCTTC. Translation gives CASRADRVHGYTF. V gene TRBV6-5 combines with J gene TRBJ1-2; 7 bases are a match to TRBD1. After removal of 6 bases from V and 6 bases from J, the junction contained 7 bases not matched to a gene. The CDR3 spans 13 residues. Germline CDR1 is MNHEY and CDR2 is SVGAGI.

This clone was seen just once. V and J are TRBV27 and TRBJ2-7, with TRBD2 matching 13 bases. Germline values: CDR1 MNHEY, CDR2 SMNVEV (reference sequence). J gave up 0 bases and V 5 bases, and 4 bases lay outside the gene matches. CDR3 length equals 16 residues. CDR3 sequence (DNA): TGTGCCAGCAGTCCCGGACTAGCGGGAGCCTCCTACGAGCAGTACTTC. This encodes CASSPGLAGASYEQYF.

CDR3 bases: TGTGCCAGCAGTTTTTCAGGGGCCTCGGTCGGTGGCTACACCTTC. Amino acids: CASSFSGASVGGYTF. This chain connects TRBV28 to TRBJ1-2; tentatively, D is TRBD1 (6 bases). The V and J ends lost 3 bases and 7 bases respectively, with 18 bases between them. The germline gives CDR1 MDHEN, CDR2 SYDVKM. The CDR3 has 15 amino acids.

V usage is TRBV10-1 and J usage is TRBJ2-1; 9 bases are shared with TRBD2. The CDR3 loop spans 13 amino acids. V shed 6 bases, J shed 8 bases, and the junction held 5 bases outside the gene matches. The germline V gene encodes CDR1 WNHNN and CDR2 SYGVQD (reference sequence). CDR3 in DNA: TGCGCCAGCAGGCGGGAGGGCCGGGATGAGCAGTTCTTC. It yields the protein CASRREGRDEQFF.

V is TRBV5-1 and J is TRBJ2-7, with D possibly matching TRBD2 (6 bases). The V end lost 4 bases, the J end lost 6 bases, and 17 bases lay between the germline ends. CDR3 length: 14 amino acids. From germline, CDR1 is SGHRS and CDR2 YFSETQ. The chain's CDR3 is CASSGDFSRSEQYF. The CDR3, as DNA: TGCGCCAGCAGCGGGGACTTCTCTCGCTCCGAGCAGTACTTC. Looking up the rest from reference TRBV5-1 and TRBJ2-7 gives the full variable domain: KAGVTQTPRYLIKTRGQQVTLSCSPISGHRSVSWYQQTPGQGLQFLFEYFSETQRNKGNFPGRFSGRQFSNSRSEMNVSTLELGDSALYLCASSGDFSRSEQYFGPGTRLTVT.

This clone was seen only once. The chain joins TRBV24-1 to TRBJ2-5, with TRBD2 matching over 13 bases. This CDR3 region has 15 residues. The junction had 2 bases not matched to a gene; V was cut back by 4 bases and J by 4 bases. CDR1 and CDR2 (germline): KGHDR, SFDVKD. DNA of the CDR3: TGTGCCACCAGTGACCGGACTAGCGGGAGAGAGACCCAGTACTTC. Amino acid sequence: CATSDRTSGRETQYF.

The rearrangement uses TRBV7-2 and TRBJ2-7; 10 bases are a match to TRBD2. V shed 5 bases and J 1 base; nucleotides not matched to a gene: 5. There are 15 residues in the CDR3. Germline loops: CDR1 SGHTA, CDR2 FQGNSA. The CDR3 DNA sequence: TGTGCCAGCAGCGTAGGACTAGCGGAGTCCTACGAGCAGTACTTC. Its translation is CASSVGLAESYEQYF.

The chain recombines TRBV4-1 with TRBJ1-1; a weak D match, TRBD1 (5 bases). The V and J ends lost 1 base and 10 bases respectively, with 19 bases between them. The CDR3 is 15 residues long. Germline V CDR1 and CDR2: MGHRA, YSYEKL. The CDR3 region has the DNA TGCGCCAGCAGCCAAGGGGGCCGTTTCAGTATTGGAGCTTTCTTT. Its protein is CASSQGGRFSIGAFF.

V usage is TRBV19 and J usage is TRBJ2-3; D gene ambiguous. The V gene's germline CDR1 is LNHDA and CDR2 SQIVND (reference sequence). V gave up 5 bases and J gave up 0 bases, with 9 bases separating them. CDR3 length equals 14 residues. For the CDR3, the DNA is TGTGCCAGTAGTTCCAAAACTAGCACAGATACGCAGTATTTT. It specifies CASSSKTSTDTQYF.